These 10 T cell receptor beta chains were sequenced from one sample in a study of blood T cell repertoires in COVID-19. TCRdb keeps only in-frame clones here, not all; method: immunoSEQ multiplex PCR. The table records approximately 500,000 clones, around nine tenths of them present only once. The sequenced material came from PBMCs or T cells enriched from blood (not recorded which). The source is a woman aged 40 to 55 who had recovered from COVID-19.

The CDR3 sequence is CASSRQNTEAFF. CDR3 in DNA: TGTGCCAGCAGTAGACAGAACACTGAAGCTTTCTTT. V and J are TRBV6-2 or TRBV6-3 and TRBJ1-1; D remains unclear. The V end was cut by 5 bases, the J end by 1 base, with 5 bases between. The CDR3 has 12 residues. Germline V CDR1 and CDR2: MNHEY, SVGEGT.

This clone showed up just a few times. The DNA of the CDR3 is TGTGCCAGCAGCTTCTCAGGGGCCCGTATGACCATATATTTT. Translated, it gives CASSFSGARMTIYF. The chain joins TRBV7-8 to TRBJ1-3, with D maybe TRBD1 (6 bases). Germline values: CDR1 SGHVS, CDR2 FQNEAQ. The CDR3 is made up of 14 amino acids. V was trimmed by 3 bases and J by 10 bases, leaving 16 bases between them.

The V gene is TRBV7-9, the J gene TRBJ1-3, with D possibly TRBD1 on 6 matching bases. The CDR3 runs to 17 residues. Per germline, CDR1 SEHNR and CDR2 FQNEAQ (reference sequence). Trimming removed 7 bases at V and 2 bases at J, with 21 bases between. In DNA form, the CDR3 reads TGTGCCAGCAAACTAAGTTGGACAGACGGGACTGGAAACACCATATATTTT. Residues: CASKLSWTDGTGNTIYF.

V and J are TRBV7-2 and TRBJ2-3; a weak D match, TRBD1 (5 bases). V was trimmed by 2 bases and J by 7 bases, leaving 10 bases between them. Germline CDR1 SGHTA, CDR2 FQGNSA. The CDR3 contains 13 residues. The CDR3 here is CASSLLTANTQYF. As DNA, the CDR3 is TGTGCCAGCAGCTTACTGACAGCCAATACGCAGTATTTT. The full variable domain, completed using reference TRBV7-2 and TRBJ2-3, is GAGVSQSPSNKVTEKGKDVELRCDPISGHTALYWYRQSLGQGLEFLIYFQGNSAPDKSGLPSDRFSAERTGGSVSTLTIQRTQQEDSAVYLCASSLLTANTQYFGPGTRLTVL.

This chain links TRBV11-2 with TRBJ2-7, with a possible D match to TRBD2 (6 bases). The CDR3 covers 15 residues. Trimming took 5 bases from V and 0 from J, leaving 14 bases between them. CDR1 and CDR2 from the germline V gene are SGHAT and FQNNGV. The CDR3 sequence: CASSLAAGSSYEQYF. As DNA, the CDR3 is TGTGCCAGCAGCCTCGCCGCGGGAAGCTCCTACGAGCAGTACTTC.

V and J are TRBV10-2 and TRBJ2-7; weak D call: TRBD1 (6 bases). CDR1 WSHSY and CDR2 SAAADI come from the germline V gene. The CDR3 has 12 residues. Trimming pared 1 base from V and 6 bases from J, leaving 7 bases between. CDR3 residues: CASSEYRVEQYF. CDR3 nucleotide sequence: TGCGCCAGCAGTGAGTACAGGGTCGAGCAGTACTTC.

The rearrangement links TRBV11-2 to TRBJ2-1, with 8 bases matching TRBD2. In germline, CDR1 is SGHAT, CDR2 FQNNGV. With 2 bases clipped from V and 0 bases from J, the junction kept 0 bases outside the gene matches. There are 15 residues in the CDR3. The CDR3, as DNA: TGTGCCAGCAGCTTAAGCGGGGGCTCCTACAATGAGCAGTTCTTC. It is translated as CASSLSGGSYNEQFF.

The gene calls are TRBV15 and TRBJ1-2, with 7 bases lining up with TRBD1. This CDR3 is 15 amino acids long. Germline lookup yields CDR1 LNHNV and CDR2 YYDKDF (reference sequence). V trimming: 1 base; J trimming: 5 bases; junction bases outside the gene matches: 7. For the CDR3, the DNA is TGTGCCACCAGCAGAGTTGAGACAGGGCAATATGGCTACACCTTC. Amino acids: CATSRVETGQYGYTF.

J is TRBJ1-1 and V is TRBV15, with a possible D match to TRBD1 (5 bases). The CDR3 consists of 12 residues. The V end was cut by 4 bases, the J end by 7 bases, with 10 bases between. The germline V gene has CDR1 LNHNV and CDR2 YYDKDF (reference sequence). Here the CDR3 DNA reads TGTGCCACCAGCAAGGAGGGGAATGAAGCTTTCTTT. Protein product: CATSKEGNEAFF.

This chain joins TRBV3-1 (or the pseudogene TRBV3-2) and TRBJ2-5; 8 nucleotides align to TRBD1. This CDR3 spans 16 amino acids. Germline V gives CDR1 LGHDT, CDR2 YNNKEL (reference sequence). V dropped 0 bases and J dropped 2; count of bases not matched to a gene: 5. CDR3 in DNA: TGTGCCAGCAGCCAAGACCCGGACAGGGATCAAGAGACCCAGTACTTC. The encoded protein is CASSQDPDRDQETQYF.